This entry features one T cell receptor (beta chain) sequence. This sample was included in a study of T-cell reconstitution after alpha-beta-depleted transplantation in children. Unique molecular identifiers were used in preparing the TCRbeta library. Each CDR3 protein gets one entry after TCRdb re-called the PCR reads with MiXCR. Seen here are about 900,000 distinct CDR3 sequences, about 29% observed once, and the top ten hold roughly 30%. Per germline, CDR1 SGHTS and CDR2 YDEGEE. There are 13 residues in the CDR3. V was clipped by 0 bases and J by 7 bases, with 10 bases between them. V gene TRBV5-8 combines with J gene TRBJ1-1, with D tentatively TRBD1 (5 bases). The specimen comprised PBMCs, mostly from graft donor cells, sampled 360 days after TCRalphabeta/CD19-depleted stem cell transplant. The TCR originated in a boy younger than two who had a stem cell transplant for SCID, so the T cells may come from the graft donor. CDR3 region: CASSLDRFGEAFF. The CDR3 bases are TGTGCCAGCAGCTTGGACAGGTTTGGTGAAGCTTTCTTT.